The 5 T cell receptor beta chains listed next were all sequenced from one sample in a study of blood T cell repertoires in COVID-19. Produced via immunoSEQ multiplex PCR; TCRdb's table is partial and in-frame only. The data contain about 90,000 clones, 81% of them singletons. The sequenced material came from peripheral blood. These receptors were obtained from a man older than 75 with active or convalescent COVID-19.

V is TRBV9 and J is TRBJ1-6, with 7 bases lining up with TRBD1. The CDR3 is made up of 15 amino acids. Per germline, CDR1 SGDLS and CDR2 YYNGEE. J lost 7 bases, V lost 3 bases, and 7 bases had no gene match. The DNA for the CDR3 is TGTGCCAGCAGCGCCTACAGGGGTTGGAATTCACCCCTCCACTTT. It is translated as CASSAYRGWNSPLHF.

CDR3: CASSLSRDREFYEQYF. DNA for the CDR3: TGTGCCAGCAGCTTGAGCCGGGACAGGGAGTTCTACGAGCAGTACTTC. The rearrangement uses TRBV5-6 and TRBJ2-7; TRBD1 matches 9 bases. Germline trimming cut 1 base from V and 3 bases from J; bases unmatched to any gene: 8. The CDR3 covers 16 residues. The germline V gene has CDR1 SGHDT and CDR2 YYEEEE.

The chain joins TRBV28 to TRBJ1-4; 10 bases are shared with TRBD1. In germline, CDR1 is MDHEN, CDR2 SYDVKM. The CDR3 covers 15 residues. The V and J ends lost 6 bases and 8 bases, in that order; junction bases with no gene match: 9. Written as DNA, the CDR3 is TGTGCCAGCAGCTGGGGGGACAGGGGTCTCGAAAAACTGTTTTTT. Translated: CASSWGDRGLEKLFF.

This chain joins TRBV6-5 and TRBJ2-4; D not certain. The CDR3 covers 13 residues. Per the germline V gene, CDR1 is MNHEY and CDR2 is SVGAGI. Trimming cost V 7 bases and J 0 bases, with 7 bases left between them. CDR3 sequence: CASNYLAKNIQYF. CDR3 nucleotides: TGTGCCAGCAATTATCTAGCCAAAAACATTCAGTACTTC.

The rearrangement joins TRBV19 to TRBJ1-2, with a weak D call TRBD1 (6 bases). Germline lookup yields CDR1 LNHDA and CDR2 SQIVND (reference sequence). The CDR3 is made up of 14 amino acids. Deletions cut 9 bases from V and 5 bases from J, with 19 bases between. The CDR3 coding sequence is TGTGCCAGCCGAGGGGGGGACCTAAGATATGGCTACACCTTC. Protein product: CASRGGDLRYGYTF.